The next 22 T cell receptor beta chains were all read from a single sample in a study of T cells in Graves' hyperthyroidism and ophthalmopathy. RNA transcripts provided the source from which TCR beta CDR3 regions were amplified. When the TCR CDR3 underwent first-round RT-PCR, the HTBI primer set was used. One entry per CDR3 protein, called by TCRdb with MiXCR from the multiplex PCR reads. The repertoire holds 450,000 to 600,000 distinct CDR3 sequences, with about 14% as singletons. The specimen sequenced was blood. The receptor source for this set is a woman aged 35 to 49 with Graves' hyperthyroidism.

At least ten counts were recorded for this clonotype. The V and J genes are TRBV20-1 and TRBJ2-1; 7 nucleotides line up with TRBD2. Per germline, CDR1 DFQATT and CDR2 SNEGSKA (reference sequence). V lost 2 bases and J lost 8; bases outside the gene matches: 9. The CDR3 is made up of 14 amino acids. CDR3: CSARKRGGVDEQFF. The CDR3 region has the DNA TGCAGTGCTAGAAAAAGGGGAGGGGTCGATGAGCAGTTCTTC.

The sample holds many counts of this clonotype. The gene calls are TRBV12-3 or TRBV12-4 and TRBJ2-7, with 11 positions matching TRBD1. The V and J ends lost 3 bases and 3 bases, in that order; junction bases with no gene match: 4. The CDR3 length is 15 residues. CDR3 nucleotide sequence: TGTGCCAGCAGTTTGGGACAGGGGGGTTACTACGAGCAGTACTTC. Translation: CASSLGQGGYYEQYF.

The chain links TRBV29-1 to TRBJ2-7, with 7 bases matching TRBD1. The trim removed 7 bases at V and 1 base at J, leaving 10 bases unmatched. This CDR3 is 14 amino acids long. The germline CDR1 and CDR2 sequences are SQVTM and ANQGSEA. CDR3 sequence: CSALKTGPSYEQYF. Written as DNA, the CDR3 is TGCAGCGCTCTAAAGACAGGGCCTTCCTACGAGCAGTACTTC.

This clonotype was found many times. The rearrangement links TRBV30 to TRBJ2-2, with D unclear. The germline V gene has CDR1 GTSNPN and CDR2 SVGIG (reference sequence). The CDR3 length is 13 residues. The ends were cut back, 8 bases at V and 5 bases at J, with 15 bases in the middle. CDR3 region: CAHVPGLTGELFF. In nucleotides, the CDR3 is TGTGCCCACGTCCCGGGCCTGACCGGGGAGCTGTTTTTT.

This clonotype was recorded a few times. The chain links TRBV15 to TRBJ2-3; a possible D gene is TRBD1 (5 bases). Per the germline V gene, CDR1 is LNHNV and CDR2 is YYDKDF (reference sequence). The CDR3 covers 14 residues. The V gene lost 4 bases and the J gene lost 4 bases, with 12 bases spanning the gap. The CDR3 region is CATSNERGPDTQYF. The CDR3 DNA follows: TGTGCCACCAGCAACGAAAGGGGTCCAGATACGCAGTATTTT.

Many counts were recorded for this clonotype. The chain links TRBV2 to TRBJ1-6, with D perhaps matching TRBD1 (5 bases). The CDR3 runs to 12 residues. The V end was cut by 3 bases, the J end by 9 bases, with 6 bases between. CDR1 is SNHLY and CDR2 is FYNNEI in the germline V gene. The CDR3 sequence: CASSDGASPLHF. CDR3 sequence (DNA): TGTGCCAGCAGTGACGGGGCTTCACCCCTCCACTTT.

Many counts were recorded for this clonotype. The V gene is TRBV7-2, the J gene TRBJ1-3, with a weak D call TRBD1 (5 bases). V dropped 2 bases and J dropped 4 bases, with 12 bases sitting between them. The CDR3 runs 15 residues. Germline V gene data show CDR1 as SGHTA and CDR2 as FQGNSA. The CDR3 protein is CASSLSAGNGNTIYF. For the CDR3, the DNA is TGTGCCAGCAGCTTATCGGCAGGGAACGGAAACACCATATATTTT. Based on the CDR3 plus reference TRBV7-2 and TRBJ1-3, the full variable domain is GAGVSQSPSNKVTEKGKDVELRCDPISGHTALYWYRQSLGQGLEFLIYFQGNSAPDKSGLPSDRFSAERTGGSVSTLTIQRTQQEDSAVYLCASSLSAGNGNTIYFGEGSWLTVV.

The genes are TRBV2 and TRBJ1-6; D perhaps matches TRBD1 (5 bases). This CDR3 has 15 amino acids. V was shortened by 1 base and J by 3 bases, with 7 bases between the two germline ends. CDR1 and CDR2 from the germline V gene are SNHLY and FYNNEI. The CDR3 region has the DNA TGTGCCAGCAGTGAAGGGCAGGGCTATAATTCACCCCTCCACTTT. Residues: CASSEGQGYNSPLHF.

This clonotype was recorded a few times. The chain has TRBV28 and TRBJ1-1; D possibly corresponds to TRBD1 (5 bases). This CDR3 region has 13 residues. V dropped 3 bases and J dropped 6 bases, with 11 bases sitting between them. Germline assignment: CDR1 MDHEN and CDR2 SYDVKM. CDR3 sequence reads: CASSFFGASEAFF. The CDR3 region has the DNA TGTGCCAGCAGTTTTTTCGGGGCATCTGAAGCTTTCTTT.

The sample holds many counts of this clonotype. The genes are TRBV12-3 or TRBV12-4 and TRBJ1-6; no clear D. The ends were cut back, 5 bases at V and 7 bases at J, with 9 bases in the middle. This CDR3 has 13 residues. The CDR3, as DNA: TGTGCCAGCAGTCCGCAGACCAATTCACCCCTCCACTTT. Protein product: CASSPQTNSPLHF.

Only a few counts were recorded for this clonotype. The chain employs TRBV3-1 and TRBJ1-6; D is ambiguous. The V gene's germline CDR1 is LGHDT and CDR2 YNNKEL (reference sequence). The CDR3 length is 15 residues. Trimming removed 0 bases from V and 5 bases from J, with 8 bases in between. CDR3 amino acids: CASSQEITDNSPLHF. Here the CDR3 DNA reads TGTGCCAGCAGCCAAGAAATAACCGATAATTCACCCCTCCACTTT.

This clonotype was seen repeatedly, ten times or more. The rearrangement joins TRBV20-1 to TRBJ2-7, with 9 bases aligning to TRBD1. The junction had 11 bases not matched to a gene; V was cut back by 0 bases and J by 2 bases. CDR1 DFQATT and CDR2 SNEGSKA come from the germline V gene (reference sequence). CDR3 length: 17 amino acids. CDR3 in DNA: TGCAGTGCTAGAGATCATGGGGGACAGGGCCCCCCCTACGAGCAGTACTTC. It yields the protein CSARDHGGQGPPYEQYF.

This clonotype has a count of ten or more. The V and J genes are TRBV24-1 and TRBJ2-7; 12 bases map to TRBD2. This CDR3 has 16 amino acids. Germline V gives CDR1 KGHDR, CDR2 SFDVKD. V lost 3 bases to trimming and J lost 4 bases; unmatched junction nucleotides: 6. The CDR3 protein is CATSDPTSGSPYEQYF. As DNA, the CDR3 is TGTGCCACCAGTGATCCGACTAGCGGGAGCCCATACGAGCAGTACTTC.

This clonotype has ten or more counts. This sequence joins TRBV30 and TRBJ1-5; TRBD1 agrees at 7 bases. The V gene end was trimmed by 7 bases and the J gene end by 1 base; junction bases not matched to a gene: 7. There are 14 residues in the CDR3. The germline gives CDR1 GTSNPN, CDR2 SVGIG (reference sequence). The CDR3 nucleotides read TGTGCCTACAACAGGGGTTTGAGCAATCAGCCCCAGCATTTT. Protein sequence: CAYNRGLSNQPQHF.

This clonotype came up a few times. The CDR3 DNA sequence: TGTGCCAGCAGTCCTACACTCGACAGGGTGATCTACGAGCAGTACTTC. This encodes CASSPTLDRVIYEQYF. The chain joins TRBV27 to TRBJ2-7; TRBD1 matches at 7 bases. J lost 3 bases, V lost 5 bases, and 13 bases had no gene match. CDR1 is MNHEY and CDR2 is SMNVEV in the germline V gene (reference sequence). This CDR3 spans 16 amino acids.

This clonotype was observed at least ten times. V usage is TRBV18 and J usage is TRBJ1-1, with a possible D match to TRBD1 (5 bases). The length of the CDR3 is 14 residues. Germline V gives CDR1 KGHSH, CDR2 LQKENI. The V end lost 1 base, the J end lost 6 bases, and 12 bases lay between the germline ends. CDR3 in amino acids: CASSPLSGYAEAFF. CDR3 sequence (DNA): TGTGCCAGCTCACCACTGTCAGGGTACGCTGAAGCTTTCTTT.

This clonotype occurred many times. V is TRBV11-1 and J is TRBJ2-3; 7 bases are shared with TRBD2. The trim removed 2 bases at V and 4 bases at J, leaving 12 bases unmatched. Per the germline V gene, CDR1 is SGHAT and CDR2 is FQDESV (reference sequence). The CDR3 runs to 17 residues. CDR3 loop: CASSLRKSYAGADTQYF. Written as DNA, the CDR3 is TGTGCCAGCAGCTTACGGAAGTCCTACGCGGGAGCAGATACGCAGTATTTT.

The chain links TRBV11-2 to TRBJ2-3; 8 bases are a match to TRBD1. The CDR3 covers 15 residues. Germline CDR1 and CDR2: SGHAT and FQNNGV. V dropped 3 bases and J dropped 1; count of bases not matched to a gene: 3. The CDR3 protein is CASSLSGGRTDTQYF. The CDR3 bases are TGTGCCAGCAGCTTGTCAGGGGGCCGCACAGATACGCAGTATTTT.

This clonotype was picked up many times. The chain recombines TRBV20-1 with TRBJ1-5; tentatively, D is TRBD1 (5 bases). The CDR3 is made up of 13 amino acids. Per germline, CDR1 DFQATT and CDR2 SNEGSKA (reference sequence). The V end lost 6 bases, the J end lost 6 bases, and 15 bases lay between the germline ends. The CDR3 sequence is CSAPEGAGQPQHF. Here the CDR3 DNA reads TGCAGTGCACCGGAAGGGGCCGGTCAGCCCCAGCATTTT.

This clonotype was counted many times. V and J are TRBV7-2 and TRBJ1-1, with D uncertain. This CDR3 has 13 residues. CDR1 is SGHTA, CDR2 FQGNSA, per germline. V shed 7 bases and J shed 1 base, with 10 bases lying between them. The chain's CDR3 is CASIPPKNTEAFF. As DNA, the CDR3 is TGTGCCAGCATCCCGCCCAAGAACACTGAAGCTTTCTTT.

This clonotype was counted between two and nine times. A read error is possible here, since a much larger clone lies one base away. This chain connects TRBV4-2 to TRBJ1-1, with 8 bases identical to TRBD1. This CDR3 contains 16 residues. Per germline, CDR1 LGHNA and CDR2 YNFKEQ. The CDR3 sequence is CASSQDRTGWNTGAFF. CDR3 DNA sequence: TGTGCCAGCAGCCAAGATCGGACAGGGTGGAACACTGGAGCTTTCTTT.

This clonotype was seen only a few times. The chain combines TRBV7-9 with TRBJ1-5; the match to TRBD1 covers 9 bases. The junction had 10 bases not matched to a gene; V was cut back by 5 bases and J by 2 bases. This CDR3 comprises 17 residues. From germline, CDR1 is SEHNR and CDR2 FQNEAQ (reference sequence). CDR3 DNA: TGTGCCAGCAGCGCAAGTTCGCGGACAGGGGGCAATCAGCCCCAGCATTTT. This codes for CASSASSRTGGNQPQHF.